The source of this T cell receptor beta chain is a study of blood T cell repertoires in COVID-19. Study as a whole: COVID-19 samples, acute and convalescent, were from the United States, Italy and Spain. PBMCs, B-cell-depleted T cells, or T cells provided the cDNA or gDNA that made up the material.

Libraries were prepared by immunoSEQ multiplex PCR; TCRdb keeps only in-frame clonotypes and omits some of them. The profile covers about 55,000 clones, with 80% to 90% appearing a single time and 3% to 4.5% taken by the ten largest. Enrolment of Seattle patients took place during active infection, and they were followed longitudinally. Germline V gene lookup returns CDR1 SGHAT and CDR2 FQNNGV. V was cut by 2 bases and J by 7 bases, with 15 bases left in between. There are 14 residues in the CDR3. The chain combines TRBV11-2 with TRBJ2-7; a possible D gene is TRBD2 (6 bases). The receptor's source is a man between 35 and 55 years old with COVID-19, enrolled during active disease. Input material: peripheral blood. Here the CDR3 reads CASSLSRLAREQYF. The CDR3 DNA reads as TGTGCCAGCAGCTTATCGAGGCTAGCGAGGGAGCAGTACTTC.